Listed here are 17 T cell receptor beta chains from one sample, sequenced in a study of radiation and T cells in renal cell carcinoma. Sequenced by immunoSEQ multiplex PCR; TCRdb stores in-frame clones only, minus some. The sample lists 130,000 to 150,000 clones; approximately 86% were seen once. The time point is: blood 4 weeks post-SBRT, at nephrectomy. Treatment indicated: 15 Gy SBRT to primary tumor, nephrectomy 4 weeks later. Sequencing was performed on blood, taken from a patient whose treatment included radiotherapy and nephrectomy. The receptors here all came from a woman aged 45-59 years with renal cell carcinoma.

The chain has TRBV6-5 and TRBJ2-1; 8 bases are shared with TRBD2. There are 15 residues in the CDR3. After removal of 7 bases from V and 8 bases from J, the junction contained 13 bases not matched to a gene. The germline V gene has CDR1 MNHEY and CDR2 SVGAGI. The CDR3, as DNA: TGTGCCAGCACCACCCCACGGGAGGGCCTCCATGAGCAGTTCTTC. Translated, it gives CASTTPREGLHEQFF.

This rearrangement joins TRBV2 to TRBJ1-1; TRBD1 matches 7 bases. CDR3 length: 13 amino acids. V gave up 6 bases and J gave up 5 bases; unmatched junction bases: 6. Per germline, CDR1 SNHLY and CDR2 FYNNEI. CDR3 DNA: TGTGCCAGCAGGGTTGACAGGGCTACTGAAGCTTTCTTT. It yields the protein CASRVDRATEAFF.

CDR3 region: CASSLRYASGRSNYGYTF. In nucleotides, the CDR3 is TGTGCCAGCAGCTTAAGATACGCGTCCGGGCGTTCTAACTATGGCTACACCTTC. V and J are TRBV7-2 and TRBJ1-2; D gene ambiguous. The CDR3 length is 18 residues. Looked up from germline, CDR1 is SGHTA and CDR2 is FQGNSA. Trimming shortened V by 2 bases and J by 0 bases, and 19 bases separated the two germline ends.

The gene calls are TRBV6-6 and TRBJ2-7, with D possibly being TRBD1 (6 bases). This CDR3 contains 14 residues. Trimming shortened V by 2 bases and J by 2 bases, and 10 bases separated the two germline ends. Germline CDR1 reads MNHNY; CDR2 reads SVGAGI (reference sequence). The CDR3, as DNA: TGTGCCAGCAGTTACGTACAGGGCCCCTACGAGCAGTACTTC. Its protein product is CASSYVQGPYEQYF.

This sequence joins TRBV9 and TRBJ2-2; D gene unclear. This CDR3 has 15 amino acids. Germline V gives CDR1 SGDLS, CDR2 YYNGEE. Trimming cost V 3 bases and J 5 bases, with 14 bases left between them. CDR3 DNA: TGTGCCAGCAGCGGTACTTTGTTCTCTACCGGGGAGCTGTTTTTT. This translates into CASSGTLFSTGELFF.

V usage is TRBV7-9 and J usage is TRBJ1-1, with D unresolved. This CDR3 spans 13 amino acids. Looked up from germline, CDR1 is SEHNR and CDR2 is FQNEAQ (reference sequence). Trimming pared 5 bases from V and 4 bases from J, leaving 11 bases between. CDR3 nucleotide sequence: TGTGCCAGCAGCCCAGGCTGGGGCACTGAAGCTTTCTTT. Its protein is CASSPGWGTEAFF.

The chain employs TRBV7-2 and TRBJ1-3; weak D call: TRBD1 (5 bases). In germline, CDR1 is SGHTA, CDR2 FQGNSA. The V end was cut by 3 bases, the J end by 4 bases, with 13 bases between. The CDR3 spans 15 residues. The CDR3 coding sequence is TGTGCCAGCAGCTTTGGGGCCGGAACAGGAAACACCATATATTTT. It translates to CASSFGAGTGNTIYF.

The CDR3 protein is CASSLRAGASGGLSYEQYF. The DNA of the CDR3 is TGTGCCAGCAGCTTAAGGGCAGGGGCTAGCGGGGGCCTCTCCTACGAGCAGTACTTC. V and J are TRBV7-9 and TRBJ2-7; TRBD2 matches 10 bases. V was pared by 2 bases and J by 0 bases, with 13 bases of the junction left unmatched. Germline values: CDR1 SEHNR, CDR2 FQNEAQ (reference sequence). This CDR3 comprises 19 residues.

This clone was picked up one time. The chain employs TRBV4-3 and TRBJ2-1; 10 nucleotides match TRBD1. The germline gives CDR1 LGHNA, CDR2 YSLEER. Trimming removed 5 bases from V and 2 bases from J; junction bases left unmatched: 3. The length of the CDR3 is 15 residues. The CDR3: CASSGDRGPYNEQFF. The DNA for the CDR3 is TGCGCCAGCAGCGGTGACAGGGGGCCCTACAATGAGCAGTTCTTC.

The chain is built from TRBV27 and TRBJ1-2, with D maybe TRBD1 (5 bases). In germline, CDR1 is MNHEY, CDR2 SMNVEV (reference sequence). This CDR3 has 15 amino acids. V was clipped by 5 bases and J by 10 bases, with 23 bases between them. As DNA, the CDR3 is TGTGCCAGCAGTCCTCTCGGGGGAGGTGTTCTTTTCTACACCTTC. It yields the protein CASSPLGGGVLFYTF.

The chain couples TRBV5-6 to TRBJ2-7; D possibly corresponds to TRBD1 (5 bases). The CDR3 sequence is 14 residues long. Germline V lookup: CDR1 SGHDT, CDR2 YYEEEE. With 7 bases removed from V and 2 bases from J, the gap between germline ends came to 16 bases. The CDR3 region is CASGIGQGTYEQYF. CDR3 nucleotides: TGTGCCAGCGGCATTGGGCAGGGAACCTACGAGCAGTACTTC.

The CDR3 sequence is CAAQPLPGYEQYF. The CDR3 DNA reads TGTGCCGCCCAACCTCTCCCGGGGTACGAGCAGTACTTC. This chain links TRBV10-3 with TRBJ2-7; perhaps TRBD2 as D (5 bases). Trimming stripped 11 bases from V and 4 bases from J, with 18 bases between. The CDR3 loop spans 13 amino acids. CDR1 and CDR2 (germline): ENHRY, SYGVKD.

The chain is built from TRBV7-2 and TRBJ2-7; unclear D gene. The CDR3 totals 15 residues. Trimming left V 2 bases short and J 0 bases short, with 11 bases between. Germline V gives CDR1 SGHTA, CDR2 FQGNSA. The CDR3 DNA follows: TGTGCCAGCAGCTTATCCCAGGCTACCTCCTACGAGCAGTACTTC. Its translation is CASSLSQATSYEQYF. Drawing the rest from reference TRBV7-2 and TRBJ2-7, the complete variable domain is GAGVSQSPSNKVTEKGKDVELRCDPISGHTALYWYRQSLGQGLEFLIYFQGNSAPDKSGLPSDRFSAERTGGSVSTLTIQRTQQEDSAVYLCASSLSQATSYEQYFGPGTRLTVT.

This chain links TRBV5-6 with TRBJ2-7; maybe TRBD2 (6 bases). V lost 5 bases and J 0 bases, leaving 21 bases between the germline ends. Per the germline V gene, CDR1 is SGHDT and CDR2 is YYEEEE. The CDR3 runs to 17 residues. The CDR3 DNA reads as TGTGCCAGCAGGAGCGTCGCTGCTGGCGGGGACTCCTACGAGCAGTACTTC. Residues: CASRSVAAGGDSYEQYF.

This clone was counted once. The chain recombines TRBV10-2 with TRBJ1-5, with D perhaps TRBD1 (5 bases). The CDR3 totals 15 residues. Germline assignment: CDR1 WSHSY and CDR2 SAAADI. The V and J ends lost 6 bases and 0 bases respectively, with 12 bases between them. In DNA form, the CDR3 reads TGCGCCAGCAGGCTCGGGGGGGATAGCAATCAGCCCCAGCATTTT. As protein: CASRLGGDSNQPQHF.

This clone appeared a single time. The DNA for the CDR3 is TGTGCCAGCAGCTCCGGGACTACCAATGAGCAGTTCTTC. Its protein product is CASSSGTTNEQFF. J is TRBJ2-1 and V is TRBV7-7; 7 bases fit TRBD2. The V and J ends lost 4 bases and 6 bases, in that order; junction bases with no gene match: 3. This CDR3 contains 13 residues. Germline CDR1 SSHAT, CDR2 FNYEAQ (reference sequence).

V gene TRBV6-5 combines with J gene TRBJ2-1; 8 bases are shared with TRBD2. V was pared by 4 bases and J by 9 bases, with 8 bases of the junction left unmatched. The CDR3 spans 14 residues. Germline lookup yields CDR1 MNHEY and CDR2 SVGAGI. The CDR3 reads CASSSGGGWTEQFF. The CDR3 DNA reads TGTGCCAGCAGTTCGGGCGGGGGGTGGACTGAGCAGTTCTTC.